The next 25 T cell receptor beta chains were all read from a single sample in a study of shared clonotypes between healthy human individuals. TCRdb keeps only in-frame clones here, not all; method: immunoSEQ multiplex PCR. The sample contains about 1 million clones, about 74% of which appear only once. The source material was memory CD4+ T cells sorted from blood. This sample's subset: CD45RA-negative fraction. These receptor sequences come from a man aged 18 to 35 in good health.

The rearrangement joins TRBV10-2 to TRBJ2-3, with 11 bases fitting TRBD2. The junction had 0 bases not matched to a gene; V was cut back by 3 bases and J by 1 base. CDR3 length equals 15 residues. The germline CDR1 and CDR2 sequences are WSHSY and SAAADI. The CDR3 protein is CASSDSGRGTDTQYF. The DNA of the CDR3 is TGCGCCAGCAGTGATAGCGGGAGGGGCACAGATACGCAGTATTTT.

The J gene is TRBJ1-5, the V gene TRBV15; D gene ambiguous. This CDR3 has 14 amino acids. Germline values: CDR1 LNHNV, CDR2 YYDKDF (reference sequence). V was pared by 1 base and J by 4 bases, with 8 bases between. CDR3 sequence (DNA): TGTGCCACCAGCAGAGTCGAAAGAAATCAGCCCCAGCATTTT. This gives the protein CATSRVERNQPQHF.

The genes are TRBV7-3 and TRBJ2-2; D tentatively fits TRBD1 or TRBD2 (5 bases each). CDR1 SGHTA and CDR2 FQGTGA come from the germline V gene. Trimming pared 1 base from V and 5 bases from J, leaving 11 bases between. The CDR3 has 15 amino acids. In DNA form, the CDR3 reads TGTGCCAGCAGCTTAAGAGGGACGGCTACCGGGGAGCTGTTTTTT. Translating it yields CASSLRGTATGELFF.

V gene TRBV5-1 combines with J gene TRBJ2-1; D is perhaps TRBD2 (6 bases). V dropped 5 bases and J dropped 6 bases, with 12 bases sitting between them. CDR1 and CDR2 from the germline V gene are SGHRS and YFSETQ. The CDR3 consists of 13 residues. CDR3 in amino acids: CASSAGPTNEQFF. Here the CDR3 DNA reads TGCGCCAGCAGTGCGGGACCCACCAATGAGCAGTTCTTC.

The chain couples TRBV29-1 to TRBJ2-7; 8 nucleotides align to TRBD2. Germline CDR1 and CDR2: SQVTM and ANQGSEA. This CDR3 spans 14 amino acids. V was clipped by 1 base and J by 6 bases; unmatched bases: 8. The CDR3: CSVEGTSRAGEQYF. The DNA for the CDR3 is TGCAGCGTTGAAGGGACTAGCAGAGCGGGCGAGCAGTACTTC.

The sample holds a few counts of this clone. Different DNA sequences within this sample yield the same CDR3. V usage is TRBV30 and J usage is TRBJ1-1; D is undetermined. The CDR3 extends over 12 amino acids. The germline CDR1 and CDR2 sequences are GTSNPN and SVGIG (reference sequence). V was pared by 0 bases and J by 2 bases, with 4 bases between. The CDR3 bases are TGTGCCTGGAGTGTGACCAACACTGAAGCTTTCTTT. Its protein is CAWSVTNTEAFF.

V usage is TRBV18 and J usage is TRBJ1-2; no firm D call. The CDR3 is 14 residues long. The germline V and J ends were trimmed by 2 bases and 2 bases, with 9 bases remaining between them. Germline loops: CDR1 KGHSH, CDR2 LQKENI. In DNA, the CDR3 is TGTGCCAGCTCACCAGCCGACAAGAACTATGGCTACACCTTC. This gives the protein CASSPADKNYGYTF.

The count of this clone is one. V is TRBV14 and J is TRBJ2-1; tentatively, D is TRBD2 (6 bases). Per germline, CDR1 SGHDN and CDR2 FVKESK. Trimming removed 4 bases at V and 9 bases at J, with 13 bases between. The CDR3 is 13 amino acids. CDR3 sequence reads: CASSRGEGGEQFF. Written as DNA, the CDR3 is TGTGCCAGCAGCCGGGGGGAAGGCGGTGAGCAGTTCTTC.

This chain uses TRBV6-6 with TRBJ2-7, with D possibly TRBD1 on 6 matching bases. With 0 bases removed from V and 5 bases from J, the gap between germline ends came to 17 bases. The V gene's germline CDR1 is MNHNY and CDR2 SVGAGI (reference sequence). CDR3 length: 16 amino acids. CDR3 in DNA: TGTGCCAGCAGTTACTCGATCGGAGCAGGGGTCAACGAGCAGTACTTC. Residues: CASSYSIGAGVNEQYF.

This clone was observed a handful of times. A read error is likely here: a far larger clone is one base away. The identical CDR3 is also encoded by other nucleotide sequences in the sample. V gene TRBV2 combines with J gene TRBJ1-5; a possible D gene is TRBD1 (5 bases). The V gene lost 4 bases and the J gene lost 13 bases, with 17 bases spanning the gap. Germline V gives CDR1 SNHLY, CDR2 FYNNEI. The CDR3 contains 13 residues. The CDR3 is CASSAQGIWPQHF. The CDR3 DNA reads TGTGCCAGCAGTGCGCAGGGTATTTGGCCTCAGCATTTT. Based on the CDR3 plus reference TRBV2 and TRBJ1-5, the full variable domain is EPEVTQTPSHQVTQMGQEVILRCVPISNHLYFYWYRQILGQKVEFLVSFYNNEISEKSEIFDDQFSVERPDGSNFTLKIRSTKLEDSAMYFCASSAQGIWPQHFGDGTRLSIL.

This clone was seen a handful of times. The chain has TRBV18 and TRBJ1-1, with D uncertain. The ends were cut back, 3 bases at V and 1 base at J, with 12 bases in the middle. Germline values: CDR1 KGHSH, CDR2 LQKENI. There are 15 residues in the CDR3. CDR3 region: CASSPVKGPNTEAFF. DNA for the CDR3: TGTGCCAGCTCACCGGTAAAGGGCCCGAACACTGAAGCTTTCTTT.

The CDR3 loop is CASSYSSQGMNTEAFF. The CDR3 DNA reads TGTGCCAGCAGTTACTCGAGTCAGGGGATGAACACTGAAGCTTTCTTT. The chain combines TRBV6-6 with TRBJ1-1; D is possibly TRBD1 (6 bases). The CDR3 runs to 16 residues. The V end was cut by 0 bases, the J end by 0 bases, with 11 bases between. CDR1 is MNHNY, CDR2 SVGAGI, per germline (reference sequence).

The chain is built from TRBV10-1 and TRBJ2-2, with 7 bases aligning to TRBD1. Germline V gene sequence: CDR1 WNHNN, CDR2 SYGVQD (reference sequence). V was pared by 6 bases and J by 5 bases, with 0 bases of the junction left unmatched. CDR3 length: 12 residues. CDR3 nucleotide sequence: TGCGCCAGCAGGGGACAGACCGGGGAGCTGTTTTTT. This gives the protein CASRGQTGELFF.

This chain uses TRBV18 with TRBJ1-1, with D uncertain. CDR3 length equals 13 residues. With 3 bases removed from V and 4 bases from J, the gap between germline ends came to 9 bases. From germline, CDR1 is KGHSH and CDR2 LQKENI. CDR3 protein: CASSPSLGTEAFF. DNA of the CDR3: TGTGCCAGCTCACCCTCGTTAGGCACTGAAGCTTTCTTT.

This clone was counted many times. The chain combines TRBV29-1 with TRBJ1-1, with 12 positions matching TRBD1. Trimming cost V 6 bases and J 7 bases; bases outside gene matches: 6. Per germline, CDR1 SQVTM and CDR2 ANQGSEA. The CDR3 extends over 13 amino acids. CDR3 DNA: TGCAGCGTGGGGACAGGGGGCTTAAGTGAAGCTTTCTTT. Its translation: CSVGTGGLSEAFF.

The CDR3 protein is CASSEQGSYEQYF. The CDR3 region has the DNA TGTGCCAGCAGCGAACAGGGGTCCTACGAGCAGTACTTC. The chain couples TRBV6-4 to TRBJ2-7; 7 bases fit TRBD1. Trimming took 6 bases from V and 1 from J; bases not matched to a gene: 3. This CDR3 region has 13 residues. Germline values: CDR1 MRHNA, CDR2 SNTAGT.

There are a few counts of this clone. This chain joins TRBV10-3 and TRBJ1-1; 8 positions match TRBD1. Trimming took 2 bases from V and 4 from J; bases not matched to a gene: 6. There are 15 residues in the CDR3. Germline CDR1 is ENHRY and CDR2 is SYGVKD. In DNA form, the CDR3 reads TGTGCCATCAGTGAGCCCAACAGGGGGAGCACTGAAGCTTTCTTT. Its translation is CAISEPNRGSTEAFF.

The chain combines TRBV4-2 with TRBJ1-3, with D unresolved. This CDR3 contains 18 residues. Trimming took 6 bases from V and 0 from J, leaving 21 bases between them. The germline V gene has CDR1 LGHNA and CDR2 YNFKEQ. CDR3 sequence reads: CASSSAGELGASGNTIYF. CDR3 nucleotides: TGTGCCAGCAGTTCTGCCGGGGAATTGGGCGCCTCTGGAAACACCATATATTTT.

This clone has just a few counts. The chain has TRBV10-2 and TRBJ2-7; 11 nucleotides line up with TRBD2. The length of the CDR3 is 14 residues. Germline assignment: CDR1 WSHSY and CDR2 SAAADI. V shed 7 bases and J 2 bases; nucleotides not matched to a gene: 4. In DNA form, the CDR3 reads TGCGCCAGCATTCCTAGCGGGGGGACCTACGAGCAGTACTTC. Amino acids: CASIPSGGTYEQYF.

The chain has TRBV5-4 and TRBJ2-5; TRBD1 agrees at 10 bases. This CDR3 has 16 residues. Germline CDR1 and CDR2: SGHNT and YYREEE (reference sequence). Germline trimming cut 4 bases from V and 3 bases from J; bases unmatched to any gene: 9. CDR3 loop: CASSRGAGTGEETQYF. Written as DNA, the CDR3 is TGTGCCAGCAGCCGAGGGGCGGGGACAGGGGAAGAGACCCAGTACTTC. Variable domain in full (rest from reference TRBV5-4 and TRBJ2-5): ETGVTQSPTHLIKTRGQQVTLRCSSQSGHNTVSWYQQALGQGPQFIFQYYREEENGRGNFPPRFSGLQFPNYSSELNVNALELDDSALYLCASSRGAGTGEETQYFGPGTRLLVL.

V is TRBV7-2 and J is TRBJ2-7; perhaps D is TRBD1 or TRBD2 (5 bases each). Deletions cut 4 bases from V and 3 bases from J, with 16 bases between. The CDR3 length is 15 residues. The germline gives CDR1 SGHTA, CDR2 FQGNSA. CDR3 in DNA: TGTGCCAGCAGCTCCAGACCGGGACGGATCTACGAGCAGTACTTC. Protein: CASSSRPGRIYEQYF.

The chain has TRBV14 and TRBJ1-3; D not resolved. CDR1 is SGHDN and CDR2 is FVKESK in the germline V gene. V was trimmed by 4 bases and J by 4 bases, leaving 14 bases between them. CDR3 size: 15 residues. The CDR3 nucleotides read TGTGCCAGCAGCCCGCCGGGGTCCCCCGGAAACACCATATATTTT. Its translation: CASSPPGSPGNTIYF.

V and J are TRBV29-1 and TRBJ2-1; perhaps TRBD2 as D (5 bases). The CDR3 runs to 12 residues. V was clipped by 6 bases and J by 6 bases, with 12 bases between them. CDR1 is SQVTM, CDR2 ANQGSEA, per germline. The CDR3 loop is CSVRAGLNEQFF. CDR3 nucleotide sequence: TGCAGCGTCCGGGCGGGTCTCAATGAGCAGTTCTTC.

The chain couples TRBV12-5 to TRBJ2-2; D possibly corresponds to TRBD1 (6 bases). V shed 0 bases and J shed 7 bases, with 9 bases lying between them. This CDR3 is built from 14 residues. The germline gives CDR1 LGHNT, CDR2 FRNRAP. The CDR3 protein is CASGLVQGNGELFF. As DNA, the CDR3 is TGTGCTAGTGGTTTGGTACAGGGAAACGGGGAGCTGTTTTTT.

Details on this clone: The same CDR3 is also encoded by other DNA sequences in this sample. This chain links TRBV18 with TRBJ2-6, with TRBD1 identical over 9 bases. The V segment lost 3 bases and the J segment 0 bases; nucleotides outside the gene matches: 6. The length of the CDR3 is 18 residues. Germline V CDR1 and CDR2: KGHSH, LQKENI. The CDR3 sequence: CASSPPGQGSSGANVLTF. The CDR3 DNA follows: TGTGCCAGCTCACCTCCGGGACAGGGTAGCTCTGGGGCCAACGTCCTGACTTTC.